The 32 T cell receptor beta chains reported below all come from one sample, sequenced in a study of cytomegalovirus exposure and HLA in healthy donors (dated by TCRdb to the late 2010s). Receptors were amplified or captured by the immunoSEQ multiplex PCR assay. For the multiplex PCR, a mixture combining 60 forward primers for TCR Vbeta segments and 13 reverse primers for TCR Jbeta segments was used. TCRdb re-hosts the immuneACCESS table, in-frame sequences only. Its copies lack some clones; in the studies checked, an unresolved V gene accounts for under half of them, and the cause for the rest is not known. The sample table lists more than 150,000 clones, about 84% of them with a count of one. Of the sample, 1.3% is held by the ten largest clones. Sample: PBMCs. These receptors all stem from a man over 45 in good health and CMV-seropositive.

This chain joins TRBV5-6 and TRBJ1-2; D may be TRBD1 (5 bases). Germline lookup yields CDR1 SGHDT and CDR2 YYEEEE. CDR3 length equals 15 residues. Trimming cost V 4 bases and J 2 bases, with 15 bases left between them. The DNA for the CDR3 is TGTGCCAGCAGCCGTCGCCAGGGTTCGAACTATGGCTACACCTTC. Its translation is CASSRRQGSNYGYTF.

CDR3 sequence: CASSPGPGTGSLYEQYF. The DNA of the CDR3 is TGTGCCAGCAGCCCGGGTCCCGGGACAGGGTCCCTCTACGAGCAGTACTTC. V and J are TRBV5-5 and TRBJ2-7; 9 bases are a match to TRBD1. The V segment lost 4 bases and the J segment 3 bases; nucleotides outside the gene matches: 14. The CDR3 is made up of 17 amino acids. Germline V lookup: CDR1 SGHKS, CDR2 YYEKEE (reference sequence).

The chain is built from TRBV15 and TRBJ2-1; 7 bases agree with TRBD1. The CDR3 has 16 amino acids. Trimming cost V 3 bases and J 7 bases; bases outside gene matches: 12. Germline CDR1 is LNHNV and CDR2 is YYDKDF (reference sequence). CDR3 region: CATSSSQKTGWNEQFF. CDR3 bases: TGTGCCACCAGCAGTTCGCAGAAGACAGGGTGGAATGAGCAGTTCTTC.

This clone was picked up a small number of times. This chain connects TRBV15 to TRBJ1-2, with D perhaps matching TRBD1 (6 bases). The germline V gene encodes CDR1 LNHNV and CDR2 YYDKDF (reference sequence). Trimming left V 2 bases short and J 4 bases short, with 29 bases between. The CDR3 consists of 20 residues. In DNA form, the CDR3 reads TGTGCCACCAGCAGATCCCCCACAGGGCGGTTGGTTGTATTTGGCTATGGCTACACCTTC. Protein product: CATSRSPTGRLVVFGYGYTF.

The chain employs TRBV6-5 and TRBJ1-1; D gene unclear. Germline CDR1 is MNHEY and CDR2 is SVGAGI. There are 16 residues in the CDR3. Trimming removed 0 bases from V and 2 bases from J, with 13 bases in between. CDR3 sequence: CASSYSRVSPNTEAFF. In DNA form, the CDR3 reads TGTGCCAGCAGTTACTCCCGGGTGAGTCCCAACACTGAAGCTTTCTTT.

The rearrangement joins TRBV27 to TRBJ1-1, with a tentative D call TRBD1 (5 bases). In germline, CDR1 is MNHEY, CDR2 SMNVEV (reference sequence). The CDR3 sequence is 12 residues long. V was clipped by 10 bases and J by 0 bases, with 9 bases between them. CDR3 protein: CATGRVNTEAFF. CDR3 bases: TGTGCCACCGGCAGGGTGAACACTGAAGCTTTCTTT.

On this clone itself: This CDR3 is also generated by other DNA sequences in the sample. The gene calls are TRBV30 and TRBJ1-3; unclear D gene. Germline V CDR1 and CDR2: GTSNPN, SVGIG (reference sequence). This CDR3 has 13 amino acids. Trimming cost V 0 bases and J 4 bases, with 7 bases left between them. In nucleotides, the CDR3 is TGTGCCTGGAGTGTTTCGAGCGGAAACACCATATATTTT. It encodes CAWSVSSGNTIYF.

This clone was counted a single time. In DNA form, the CDR3 reads TGTGCCAGCAGCTTACAGACAGGGGAGGAAAAACTGTTTTTT. Protein product: CASSLQTGEEKLFF. The chain is built from TRBV7-9 and TRBJ1-4; 8 bases agree with TRBD1. The V and J ends lost 2 bases and 8 bases, in that order; junction bases with no gene match: 4. The CDR3 contains 14 residues. CDR1 and CDR2 (germline): SEHNR, FQNEAQ (reference sequence).

The V gene is TRBV6-5, the J gene TRBJ1-2; 10 positions agree with TRBD1. CDR3 length equals 13 residues. In germline, CDR1 is MNHEY, CDR2 SVGAGI. V shed 4 bases, J shed 7 bases, and the junction held 3 bases outside the gene matches. This chain's CDR3 is CASSSRDRGGYTF. The CDR3 DNA sequence: TGTGCCAGCAGTTCCAGGGACAGGGGTGGCTACACCTTC.

The CDR3 DNA reads as TGTGGATTTGTTCGGTTCGCTGAAGCTTTCTTT. This codes for CGFVRFAEAFF. The V gene is TRBV2, the J gene TRBJ1-1; D gene ambiguous. Germline assignment: CDR1 SNHLY and CDR2 FYNNEI. CDR3 length: 11 residues.

This clone was counted a few times. The V gene is TRBV28, the J gene TRBJ1-1, with 12 bases lining up with TRBD1. Germline V gives CDR1 MDHEN, CDR2 SYDVKM. The ends lost 3 bases at V and 4 bases at J; junction bases unmatched: 12. This CDR3 is 18 amino acids long. The CDR3 region has the DNA TGTGCCAGCAGTTTTCTCCGGGACAGGGGGCCCTTCGTCACTGAAGCTTTCTTT. Protein: CASSFLRDRGPFVTEAFF.

This rearrangement joins TRBV15 to TRBJ2-7; 7 bases fit TRBD2. Germline CDR1 LNHNV, CDR2 YYDKDF (reference sequence). Germline trimming cut 0 bases from V and 5 bases from J; bases unmatched to any gene: 4. This CDR3 contains 14 residues. CDR3 amino acids: CATSRERERDEQYF. As DNA, the CDR3 is TGTGCCACCAGCAGAGAGCGGGAGAGAGACGAGCAGTACTTC. The variable domain in full, completed from reference TRBV15 and TRBJ2-7, reads DAMVIQNPRYQVTQFGKPVTLSCSQTLNHNVMYWYQQKSSQAPKLLFHYYDKDFNNEADTPDNFQSRRPNTSFCFLDIRSPGLGDTAMYLCATSRERERDEQYFGPGTRLTVT.

This CDR3 is CAARGVGVMNTEAFF. The CDR3 region has the DNA TGTGCCGCCCGGGGGGTGGGCGTTATGAACACTGAAGCTTTCTTT. The J gene is TRBJ1-1, the V gene TRBV6-5; D perhaps matches TRBD1 (5 bases). The CDR3 has 15 residues. The germline V and J ends were trimmed by 11 bases and 0 bases, with 19 bases remaining between them. The germline CDR1 and CDR2 sequences are MNHEY and SVGAGI.

This clone was seen only a few times. The V gene is TRBV30, the J gene TRBJ1-3; the match to TRBD1 covers 7 bases. The trim removed 3 bases at V and 4 bases at J, leaving 6 bases unmatched. Germline V CDR1 and CDR2: GTSNPN, SVGIG (reference sequence). The CDR3 spans 14 residues. In DNA, the CDR3 is TGTGCCTGGAGGGGACAGCGTACCGGAAACACCATATATTTT. Translated, it gives CAWRGQRTGNTIYF.

This CDR3 is CASSLFTASGRAMVDTQYF. The CDR3 DNA sequence: TGTGCCAGCAGTTTATTTACGGCTAGCGGGAGGGCCATGGTAGATACGCAGTATTTT. V gene TRBV28 combines with J gene TRBJ2-3; 12 nucleotides match TRBD2. Losses at the gene ends were 1 base for V and 5 bases for J; bases not matched to a gene: 13. The CDR3 length is 19 residues. Germline loops: CDR1 MDHEN, CDR2 SYDVKM. The entire variable domain, with the rest obtained from reference TRBV28 and TRBJ2-3, is as follows: DVKVTQSSRYLVKRTGEKVFLECVQDMDHENMFWYRQDPGLGLRLIYFSYDVKMKEKGDIPEGYSVSREKKERFSLILESASTNQTSMYLCASSLFTASGRAMVDTQYFGPGTRLTVL.

V and J are TRBV28 and TRBJ2-1, with no clear D. Per the germline V gene, CDR1 is MDHEN and CDR2 is SYDVKM. The CDR3 runs 16 residues. With 1 base removed from V and 3 bases from J, the gap between germline ends came to 13 bases. The CDR3 nucleotides read TGTGCCAGCAGTTTATATGTGGGCCTAAACTACAATGAGCAGTTCTTC. It is translated as CASSLYVGLNYNEQFF.

The V call is TRBV7-3, the J call TRBJ2-2; TRBD1 might be the D (6 bases). Per the germline V gene, CDR1 is SGHTA and CDR2 is FQGTGA. This CDR3 has 14 amino acids. Trimming left V 6 bases short and J 5 bases short, with 13 bases between. The CDR3 nucleotides are TGTGCCAGCAGACAACAGGGTGGAACCGGGGAGCTGTTTTTT. Amino acids: CASRQQGGTGELFF.

The chain uses TRBV28 and TRBJ2-5; the D gene is possibly TRBD2 (5 bases). Judging by the DNA end, TRBJ2-7 fits better; the J call may be wrong. Germline CDR1 and CDR2: MDHEN and SYDVKM. This CDR3 spans 13 amino acids. CDR3 nucleotides: TGTGCCAGCAGTTTATGGGGAGACTACGAGCAGTACTTC. It yields the protein CASSLWGDYEQYF.

The CDR3 sequence is CAISESSQGGVPQYF. Written as DNA, the CDR3 is TGTGCCATCAGTGAGTCGAGCCAGGGAGGGGTTCCCCAGTACTTC. The chain couples TRBV10-3 to TRBJ2-5; 7 nucleotides align to TRBD2. V lost 0 bases and J lost 9; bases outside the gene matches: 10. The CDR3 loop spans 15 amino acids. Germline loops: CDR1 ENHRY, CDR2 SYGVKD.

Concerning this clone: This CDR3 is also generated by other DNA sequences in the sample. The gene calls are TRBV18 and TRBJ1-5, with 8 bases matching TRBD1. This CDR3 region has 15 residues. V shed 6 bases, J shed 2 bases, and the junction held 6 bases outside the gene matches. The V gene's germline CDR1 is KGHSH and CDR2 LQKENI. The CDR3 bases are TGTGCCAGCTCCCCCGGACAGGGAGGCAATCAGCCCCAGCATTTT. Encoded protein: CASSPGQGGNQPQHF.

The rearrangement uses TRBV10-3 and TRBJ1-4, with D unclear. The CDR3 length is 13 residues. Germline lookup yields CDR1 ENHRY and CDR2 SYGVKD. V was trimmed by 5 bases and J by 4 bases, leaving 8 bases between them. The CDR3 nucleotides read TGTGCCATCAGTTCTCGGGGTAATGAAAAACTGTTTTTT. Translation gives CAISSRGNEKLFF.

This rearrangement joins TRBV14 to TRBJ2-7; a possible D gene is TRBD1 (5 bases). Per the germline V gene, CDR1 is SGHDN and CDR2 is FVKESK. V dropped 1 base and J dropped 2 bases, with 15 bases sitting between them. The CDR3 runs 16 residues. The CDR3 protein is CASSQVWRTDTYEQYF. CDR3 DNA sequence: TGTGCCAGCAGCCAAGTTTGGCGGACGGACACCTACGAGCAGTACTTC. The full variable domain, its missing parts supplied by reference TRBV14 and TRBJ2-7, is EAGVTQFPSHSVIEKGQTVTLRCDPISGHDNLYWYRRVMGKEIKFLLHFVKESKQDESGMPNNRFLAERTGGTYSTLKVQPAELEDSGVYFCASSQVWRTDTYEQYFGPGTRLTVT.

This rearrangement joins TRBV21-1 to TRBJ2-7; TRBD1 is the table's D call, not checked against the DNA. TRBV21-1 is a pseudogene. CDR3 length equals 16 residues. The CDR3 protein is CASSKVRDRSSYEQYF. The CDR3 DNA reads TGTGCCAGCAGCAAAGTGAGGGACAGGAGTTCCTACGAGCAGTACTTC.

This clone was counted a single time. The chain links TRBV2 to TRBJ1-1; D is undetermined. The CDR3 totals 13 residues. From germline, CDR1 is SNHLY and CDR2 FYNNEI. V lost 2 bases, J lost 5 bases, and 9 bases lay in between. The CDR3 is CASSESVMTEAFF. The CDR3 DNA follows: TGTGCCAGCAGTGAATCGGTGATGACTGAAGCTTTCTTT.

The chain recombines TRBV7-2 with TRBJ2-5; 8 bases agree with TRBD2. This CDR3 comprises 17 residues. CDR1 is SGHTA, CDR2 FQGNSA, per germline. V lost 0 bases and J lost 5; bases outside the gene matches: 11. CDR3 region: CASSLAPRTSRGETQYF. DNA of the CDR3: TGTGCCAGCAGCTTAGCTCCGCGGACTAGCAGAGGGGAGACCCAGTACTTC.

The chain carries TRBV27 and TRBJ2-1; no clear D gene. V lost 4 bases and J 9 bases, leaving 16 bases between the germline ends. The CDR3 runs 14 residues. From germline, CDR1 is MNHEY and CDR2 SMNVEV (reference sequence). CDR3 coding DNA: TGTGCCAGCAGTTGGAGCTCCAACAACGGTGAGCAGTTCTTC. Translated: CASSWSSNNGEQFF.

The gene calls are TRBV6-1 and TRBJ2-2, with 12 bases identical to TRBD1. J was trimmed by 8 bases and V by 7 bases; bases with no gene match: 5. There are 14 residues in the CDR3. Germline CDR1 MNHNS, CDR2 SASEGT. CDR3 amino acids: CASNRDRGPGELFF. CDR3 sequence (DNA): TGTGCCAGCAACCGGGACAGGGGGCCAGGGGAGCTGTTTTTT.

In regard to this clone: Other DNA sequences in this sample translate to the same CDR3. The V call is TRBV5-1, the J call TRBJ2-5; possibly TRBD2 for D (7 bases). The V gene lost 4 bases and the J gene lost 3 bases, with 10 bases spanning the gap. The CDR3 consists of 13 residues. The germline V gene encodes CDR1 SGHRS and CDR2 YFSETQ. As DNA, the CDR3 is TGCGCCAGCAGCAGGGGGGGTGAAGAGACCCAGTACTTC. Its protein product is CASSRGGEETQYF.

The chain recombines TRBV6-1 with TRBJ2-7; 13 bases are a match to TRBD2. The J segment lost 6 bases and the V segment lost 4 bases, leaving 9 bases of the junction unmatched. In germline, CDR1 is MNHNS, CDR2 SASEGT. CDR3 size: 16 residues. In nucleotides, the CDR3 is TGTGCCAGCAGTGTACTAGCGGGAGGGTCTAGGGCCGAGCAGTACTTC. Its translation: CASSVLAGGSRAEQYF.

Concerning this clone itself: The same CDR3 can be traced to other DNA sequences in this sample. The chain has TRBV5-4 and TRBJ2-7; 7 bases match TRBD1. Germline V CDR1 and CDR2: SGHNT, YYREEE (reference sequence). V lost 5 bases and J lost 3; bases outside the gene matches: 2. This CDR3 region has 12 residues. The CDR3 loop reads CASSRDSYEQYF. As DNA, the CDR3 is TGTGCCAGCAGTCGGGACAGCTACGAGCAGTACTTC. Drawing the rest from reference TRBV5-4 and TRBJ2-7, the complete variable domain is ETGVTQSPTHLIKTRGQQVTLRCSSQSGHNTVSWYQQALGQGPQFIFQYYREEENGRGNFPPRFSGLQFPNYSSELNVNALELDDSALYLCASSRDSYEQYFGPGTRLTVT.

The V call is TRBV7-9, the J call TRBJ2-7; 8 nucleotides agree with TRBD1. CDR1 SEHNR and CDR2 FQNEAQ come from the germline V gene (reference sequence). The CDR3 consists of 14 residues. V lost 1 base to trimming and J lost 7 bases; unmatched junction nucleotides: 6. CDR3 in DNA: TGTGCCAGCAGCTTAGTTGGACAGGGTATTGAGCAGTACTTC. Protein product: CASSLVGQGIEQYF.

This chain links TRBV28 with TRBJ2-7; the match to TRBD1 covers 9 bases. The germline CDR1 and CDR2 sequences are MDHEN and SYDVKM. This CDR3 contains 14 residues. After removal of 2 bases from V and 6 bases from J, the junction contained 5 bases not matched to a gene. The CDR3 sequence: CASSLRGQGVEQYF. The CDR3 nucleotides are TGTGCCAGCAGTTTACGGGGACAGGGCGTCGAGCAGTACTTC.